The 29 T cell receptor beta chains given below trace back to one sample, sequenced in a study of response to subunit inactivated influenza vaccine. Each CDR3 protein is one row after TCRdb ran MiXCR on the RT-PCR reads. The sample comprises 650,000 to 800,000 distinct CDR3 sequences, 11% to 15% of which are singletons, and less than 9% rests with the top ten. The starting material was PBMCs from blood, obtained 14 to 15 days before vaccination. The receptors were sampled from a man aged 50 to 60 who received an inactivated influenza vaccine.

A few counts support this clonotype. The CDR3 reads CASSQVTDRGREQYF. The CDR3 DNA sequence: TGCGCCAGCAGCCAAGTCACCGACAGGGGGCGCGAGCAGTACTTC. V is TRBV4-1 and J is TRBJ2-7; 10 bases agree with TRBD1. Germline V gene sequence: CDR1 MGHRA, CDR2 YSYEKL. V lost 1 base to trimming and J lost 6 bases; unmatched junction nucleotides: 6. There are 15 residues in the CDR3.

This clonotype occurred many times. This chain joins TRBV29-1 and TRBJ2-4; D remains unclear. Trimming cost V 6 bases and J 3 bases, with 12 bases left between them. Germline V gene data show CDR1 as SQVTM and CDR2 as ANQGSEA. The CDR3 extends over 13 amino acids. The DNA for the CDR3 is TGCAGCGTGGGTGACTCAGTCAAAAACATTCAGTACTTC. Its translation is CSVGDSVKNIQYF.

This clonotype was counted only a few times. This chain joins TRBV6-2 or TRBV6-3 and TRBJ2-2, with a possible D match to TRBD2 (5 bases). Looked up from germline, CDR1 is MNHEY and CDR2 is SVGEGT. The CDR3 is 13 amino acids. With 6 bases removed from V and 11 bases from J, the gap between germline ends came to 16 bases. The CDR3 protein is CASSRGAVAELFF. Written as DNA, the CDR3 is TGTGCCAGCAGCCGGGGTGCCGTGGCCGAGCTGTTTTTT.

This clonotype showed up just a few times. The chain employs TRBV15 and TRBJ2-4; no clear D gene. The germline V and J ends were trimmed by 2 bases and 0 bases, with 11 bases remaining between them. CDR3 length: 16 residues. Germline CDR1 is LNHNV and CDR2 is YYDKDF (reference sequence). CDR3 residues: CATSRTGLEAKNIQYF. CDR3 in DNA: TGTGCCACCAGCAGAACCGGGCTCGAAGCCAAAAACATTCAGTACTTC.

This clonotype was observed a few times. The chain links TRBV7-2 to TRBJ1-2; 12 bases are a match to TRBD1. The CDR3 covers 14 residues. Germline lookup yields CDR1 SGHTA and CDR2 FQGNSA. V was clipped by 5 bases and J by 8 bases; unmatched bases: 6. CDR3 DNA sequence: TGTGCCAGCAGCACCGGGACAGGGGGCTTGGGCTACACCTTC. It translates to CASSTGTGGLGYTF.

This clonotype was seen more than once but under ten times. The chain is built from TRBV12-3 or TRBV12-4 and TRBJ1-2, with TRBD1 matching over 7 bases. J was trimmed by 3 bases and V by 6 bases; bases with no gene match: 10. The CDR3 length is 15 residues. The CDR3 protein is CASRRYLQGDYGYTF. In DNA form, the CDR3 reads TGTGCCAGCAGGCGGTATCTTCAGGGGGACTATGGCTACACCTTC.

This clonotype has only a few counts. The chain joins TRBV4-3 to TRBJ2-2; D is unresolved. Deletions cut 4 bases from V and 7 bases from J, with 10 bases between. Per the germline V gene, CDR1 is LGHNA and CDR2 is YSLEER. This CDR3 is built from 13 residues. CDR3 amino acids: CASSLTEGGELFF. The CDR3 nucleotides read TGCGCCAGCAGCCTAACGGAAGGCGGGGAGCTGTTTTTT.

The genes are TRBV6-2 or TRBV6-3 and TRBJ1-3; the D gene is possibly TRBD1 (5 bases). CDR3 length: 15 amino acids. Germline CDR1 MNHEY, CDR2 SVGEGT. V was pared by 2 bases and J by 7 bases, with 15 bases between. The CDR3 bases are TGTGCCAGCAGTTACCTACAGGTGGAAGGGAACACCATATATTTT. This sequence encodes CASSYLQVEGNTIYF.

The chain employs TRBV11-2 and TRBJ2-7, with TRBD1 as a possible D gene (6 bases). There are 14 residues in the CDR3. Per germline, CDR1 SGHAT and CDR2 FQNNGV. The V and J ends lost 0 bases and 7 bases respectively, with 13 bases between them. CDR3 amino acids: CASSLEGASREQYF. The CDR3 DNA sequence: TGTGCCAGCAGCTTAGAGGGGGCCTCGCGTGAGCAGTACTTC.

The sample holds a few counts of this clonotype. The rearrangement uses TRBV20-1 and TRBJ1-5; D is unclear. CDR3 length equals 12 residues. With 6 bases removed from V and 0 bases from J, the gap between germline ends came to 6 bases. Germline CDR1 and CDR2: DFQATT and SNEGSKA (reference sequence). This chain's CDR3 is CSAVNSNQPQHF. Written as DNA, the CDR3 is TGCAGTGCAGTAAATAGCAATCAGCCCCAGCATTTT.

The V gene is TRBV9, the J gene TRBJ2-7; D is uncertain. Germline V gene sequence: CDR1 SGDLS, CDR2 YYNGEE. The CDR3 runs to 16 residues. Deletions cut 0 bases from V and 3 bases from J, with 16 bases between. The CDR3 region is CASSVGSLSGRYEQYF. The CDR3 DNA follows: TGTGCCAGCAGCGTAGGATCCCTCTCCGGGCGCTACGAGCAGTACTTC.

The chain recombines TRBV7-9 with TRBJ2-1; 7 bases line up with TRBD1. The CDR3 runs 16 residues. Germline V gene sequence: CDR1 SEHNR, CDR2 FQNEAQ (reference sequence). V shed 6 bases, J shed 9 bases, and the junction held 17 bases outside the gene matches. The DNA for the CDR3 is TGTGCCAGCAGTTGGCGTCTGGGACAGTTCTCGAGTGAGCAGTTCTTC. This gives the protein CASSWRLGQFSSEQFF.

This clonotype was seen more than once but under ten times. V gene TRBV20-1 combines with J gene TRBJ2-1, with 8 nucleotides matching TRBD2. The length of the CDR3 is 17 residues. Per the germline V gene, CDR1 is DFQATT and CDR2 is SNEGSKA (reference sequence). With V trimmed by 6 bases and J by 0 bases, 13 bases remained unmatched. Here the CDR3 DNA reads TGCAGTGCCCCCGACCCTAGCGGGTACAGCTCCTACAATGAGCAGTTCTTC. Translation: CSAPDPSGYSSYNEQFF.

The V call is TRBV18, the J call TRBJ2-7; TRBD1 might be the D (6 bases). This CDR3 comprises 20 residues. Trimming stripped 9 bases from V and 4 bases from J, with 37 bases between. Germline CDR1 KGHSH, CDR2 LQKENI. DNA of the CDR3: TGTGCCAGTTCCTGGGGGCAGCCCGAAGTTGACCTCCCATCCCCTTACGAGCAGTACTTC. It codes for CASSWGQPEVDLPSPYEQYF.

This clonotype was counted between two and nine times. This chain connects TRBV20-1 to TRBJ1-5; D remains unclear. CDR3 length equals 12 residues. The V and J ends lost 3 bases and 9 bases respectively, with 12 bases between them. Germline loops: CDR1 DFQATT, CDR2 SNEGSKA (reference sequence). CDR3 nucleotides: TGCAGTGCTAGTTTGGGCGATCGGCCCCAGCATTTT. Protein product: CSASLGDRPQHF.

V usage is TRBV12-3 or TRBV12-4 and J usage is TRBJ2-2, with D possibly TRBD2 on 6 matching bases. Trimming cost V 5 bases and J 3 bases, with 16 bases left between them. This CDR3 comprises 16 residues. The DNA of the CDR3 is TGTGCCAGCAGTCCCGTGAGTGGGGGGTACACCGGGGAGCTGTTTTTT. Amino acids: CASSPVSGGYTGELFF.

This clonotype was observed a handful of times. This chain uses TRBV7-6 with TRBJ1-5, with D tentatively TRBD1 (5 bases). The CDR3 is made up of 18 amino acids. Germline V gene lookup returns CDR1 SGHVS and CDR2 FNYEAQ. Trimming took off 5 bases at V and 0 bases at J, with 20 bases between the two ends. The CDR3 spells CASSPGTGGFNSNQPQHF. The CDR3 DNA reads TGTGCCAGCAGCCCTGGTACAGGAGGATTTAATAGCAATCAGCCCCAGCATTTT.

CDR3 in DNA: TGTGCCAGCAGCGTAGCCCCTATGAACACTGAAGCTTTCTTT. As protein: CASSVAPMNTEAFF. The chain employs TRBV9 and TRBJ1-1; D is uncertain. Looked up from germline, CDR1 is SGDLS and CDR2 is YYNGEE. V shed 0 bases and J shed 0 bases, with 6 bases lying between them. CDR3 length: 14 amino acids. The complete variable domain, with remaining parts taken from reference TRBV9 and TRBJ1-1, reads DSGVTQTPKHLITATGQRVTLRCSPRSGDLSVYWYQQSLDQGLQFLIQYYNGEERAKGNILERFSAQQFPDLHSELNLSSLELGDSALYFCASSVAPMNTEAFFGQGTRLTVV.

This clonotype was observed a few times. The chain is built from TRBV9 and TRBJ2-5; no clear D gene. The CDR3 covers 13 residues. Per the germline V gene, CDR1 is SGDLS and CDR2 is YYNGEE. Deletions cut 0 bases from V and 5 bases from J, with 8 bases between. The CDR3 is CASSVDVGETQYF. The CDR3 nucleotides read TGTGCCAGCAGCGTAGACGTGGGGGAGACCCAGTACTTC.

The sample holds a few counts of this clonotype. The rearrangement uses TRBV3-1 and TRBJ2-5; TRBD2 might be the D (5 bases). The CDR3 covers 14 residues. CDR1 LGHDT and CDR2 YNNKEL come from the germline V gene (reference sequence). V was shortened by 1 base and J by 9 bases, with 15 bases between the two germline ends. The CDR3 sequence: CASSQALLSEAQYF. The CDR3 DNA reads TGTGCCAGCAGCCAAGCCCTACTTTCGGAGGCCCAGTACTTC.

This clonotype was recorded a few times. This chain joins TRBV5-6 and TRBJ1-6; maybe TRBD1 (6 bases). Germline V lookup: CDR1 SGHDT, CDR2 YYEEEE. The CDR3 covers 15 residues. V was pared by 3 bases and J by 8 bases, with 15 bases between. CDR3 in amino acids: CASSSRGGSDSPLHF. The CDR3 region has the DNA TGTGCCAGCAGCTCTCGGGGGGGCTCTGATTCACCCCTCCACTTT. The complete variable domain, with remaining parts taken from reference TRBV5-6 and TRBJ1-6, reads DAGVTQSPTHLIKTRGQQVTLRCSPKSGHDTVSWYQQALGQGPQFIFQYYEEEERQRGNFPDRFSGHQFPNYSSELNVNALLLGDSALYLCASSSRGGSDSPLHFGNGTRLTVT.

V is TRBV28 and J is TRBJ1-4, with D possibly being TRBD1 (5 bases). Trimming removed 1 base from V and 3 bases from J, with 9 bases in between. This CDR3 region has 15 residues. Per the germline V gene, CDR1 is MDHEN and CDR2 is SYDVKM. CDR3 region: CASSLSGGPNEKLFF. In DNA, the CDR3 is TGTGCCAGCAGTTTATCCGGGGGACCTAATGAAAAACTGTTTTTT.

The sample holds many counts of this clonotype. V gene TRBV7-2 combines with J gene TRBJ2-7; D is unresolved. The CDR3 is 12 residues long. Germline assignment: CDR1 SGHTA and CDR2 FQGNSA. V lost 5 bases, J lost 6 bases, and 11 bases lay in between. For the CDR3, the DNA is TGTGCCAGCAGCCCTATCCTGGGCGAGCAGTACTTC. Protein sequence: CASSPILGEQYF.

This clonotype has more than one count but fewer than ten. V is TRBV7-3 and J is TRBJ2-2, with a possible D match to TRBD1 (5 bases). Germline CDR1 reads SGHTA; CDR2 reads FQGTGA. CDR3 length: 16 residues. The V end lost 1 base, the J end lost 7 bases, and 16 bases lay between the germline ends. This CDR3 reads CASSLKGLARGGELFF. CDR3 coding DNA: TGTGCCAGCAGCTTAAAGGGGTTAGCCCGTGGCGGGGAGCTGTTTTTT. The whole variable domain, remainder taken from reference TRBV7-3 and TRBJ2-2, is GAGVSQTPSNKVTEKGKYVELRCDPISGHTALYWYRQSLGQGPEFLIYFQGTGAADDSGLPNDRFFAVRPEGSVSTLKIQRTERGDSAVYLCASSLKGLARGGELFFGEGSRLTVL.

As regards this clonotype: The junction shows a germline mismatch at one end, possibly a read error. V gene TRBV3-1 combines with J gene TRBJ2-1, with 12 bases aligning to TRBD2. This CDR3 has 16 residues. The germline V gene encodes CDR1 LGHDT and CDR2 YNNKEL (reference sequence). CDR3 sequence: CACSQDQLAGGGEQFF. The CDR3 region has the DNA TGTGCCTGCAGCCAAGATCAACTAGCGGGAGGTGGGGAGCAGTTCTTC.

This clonotype was detected a few times. This chain uses TRBV6-6 with TRBJ2-7; no firm D call. There are 13 residues in the CDR3. Trimming removed 3 bases from V and 0 bases from J, with 6 bases in between. CDR1 is MNHNY and CDR2 is SVGAGI in the germline V gene (reference sequence). This CDR3 is CASSYTRSYEQYF. For the CDR3, the DNA is TGTGCCAGCAGTTATACCCGCTCCTACGAGCAGTACTTC.

Details on this clonotype: This clone may be a read error of a much larger clone one base away. This chain joins TRBV28 and TRBJ2-2; TRBD2 might be the D (5 bases). The V and J ends lost 6 bases and 4 bases respectively, with 12 bases between them. CDR1 is MDHEN, CDR2 SYDVKM, per germline. This CDR3 has 14 amino acids. CDR3 nucleotide sequence: TGTGCCAGCAGGAGGGTTGTCGGCACCGGGGAGCTGTTTTTT. Amino acid sequence: CASRRVVGTGELFF.

The rearrangement links TRBV5-5 to TRBJ1-3; the match to TRBD1 covers 8 bases. V trimming: 5 bases; J trimming: 4 bases; junction bases outside the gene matches: 8. Germline V lookup: CDR1 SGHKS, CDR2 YYEKEE (reference sequence). The CDR3 is made up of 15 amino acids. CDR3 nucleotides: TGTGCCAGCAGAACAGGGGGTATCGGCGGAAACACCATATATTTT. It is translated as CASRTGGIGGNTIYF.

The sample holds a few counts of this clonotype. The V call is TRBV10-3, the J call TRBJ1-1, with 8 bases lining up with TRBD1. The CDR3 loop spans 14 amino acids. V trimming: 6 bases; J trimming: 10 bases; junction bases outside the gene matches: 13. Germline assignment: CDR1 ENHRY and CDR2 SYGVKD. The CDR3 loop reads CAISASSQGVGAFF. CDR3 DNA: TGTGCCATCAGCGCGTCGTCACAGGGGGTTGGAGCTTTCTTT.